This T cell receptor beta chain was sequenced in a study of blood T cell repertoires in COVID-19. Overall study: Whether acute or convalescent, the COVID-19 samples came from the United States, Italy and Spain. T cells, B-cell-depleted T cells, or PBMCs provided the cDNA or gDNA that served as material.

Original methodology: Estimation of nucleated cell counts was performed using reference gene primer amplification. This table comes from immunoSEQ multiplex PCR, and its TCRdb copy is limited to in-frame clones, with some not included. D and trimming come from the DNA, and the V and J calls and clone size come from that table. The sample shows a few hundred thousand clones, about 86% of them seen only once. Germline CDR1 is SGHAT and CDR2 is FQNNGV. Trimming pared 6 bases from V and 4 bases from J, leaving 12 bases between. This CDR3 is 14 amino acids long. The TCR originated in a woman in her twenties or thirties who had recovered from COVID-19. This chain joins TRBV11-2 and TRBJ2-2, with D possibly TRBD2 on 5 matching bases. The sequencing sample was made of peripheral blood. CDR3 sequence (DNA): TGTGCCAGCAGGCCGAGGGTGAGCACCGGGGAGCTGTTTTTT. This sequence encodes CASRPRVSTGELFF.